These T cell receptor beta chains were read from a single sample in a study of CD8+CD57+ T cells in acquired aplastic anemia. TCRdb reprocessed the reads via MiXCR and lists one record per CDR3 protein. The sample contains around 430,000 distinct CDR3 sequences, less than 35% of which appear only once. Sample: sorted CD4+, CD8+, or CD8+CD57+ T cells (not recorded which) from PBMCs. These receptors were collected from a human donor with aplastic anemia. Both conserved end residues are part of each CDR3. A D gene is named only where the DNA matches it firmly. Size is omitted from some rows. Given values are once, few, many or a class for expanded clones.

clone_size: NA; d_call: NA; j_call: TRBJ2-7; v_call: TRBV4-1; cdr3_nt: TGCGCCAGCAGCCCCGGCCCGGGGCCTAACCCCTACGAGCAGTACTTC; cdr3_aa: CASSPGPGPNPYEQYF
clone_size: many; d_call: NA; j_call: TRBJ2-7; v_call: TRBV2; cdr3_nt: TGTGCCAGCAGTGACCACCGGACCGTCCACGAGCAGTACTTC; cdr3_aa: CASSDHRTVHEQYF
clone_size: NA; d_call: NA; j_call: TRBJ1-4; v_call: TRBV25-1; cdr3_nt: TGTGCCAGCAGTGCAGGATTACGGGATGAAAAACTGTTTTTT; cdr3_aa: CASSAGLRDEKLFF
clone_size: NA; d_call: NA; j_call: TRBJ2-3; v_call: TRBV4-1; cdr3_nt: TGCGCCAGCAGCCGGGGGTGTGAGAATGGATATTTT; cdr3_aa: CASSRGCENGYF
clone_size: few; d_call: NA; j_call: TRBJ1-2; v_call: TRBV7-6; cdr3_nt: TGTGCCAGCAGCCCGGGGGTGGGATCTAACTATGGCTACACCTTC; cdr3_aa: CASSPGVGSNYGYTF
clone_size: many; d_call: TRBD1; j_call: TRBJ2-7; v_call: TRBV24-1; cdr3_nt: TGTGCCACCGGGCCCGGCTCGGCGACAGGGCCCGACGAGCAGTACTTC; cdr3_aa: CATGPGSATGPDEQYF
clone_size: few; d_call: NA; j_call: TRBJ1-2; v_call: TRBV20-1; cdr3_nt: TGCAGTGCTAGAGAGGGGGGTTCCTGGGGCTACACCTTC; cdr3_aa: CSAREGGSWGYTF
clone_size: NA; d_call: NA; j_call: TRBJ1-6; v_call: TRBV10-3; cdr3_nt: TGTGCCATCAGGGGGCGAGGTAATTCACCCCTCCACTTT; cdr3_aa: CAIRGRGNSPLHF
clone_size: few; d_call: NA; j_call: TRBJ2-7; v_call: TRBV13; cdr3_nt: TGTGCCAGCAGCTTTACCGGGACGTTAGAATTTAACGAGCAGTACTTC; cdr3_aa: CASSFTGTLEFNEQYF
clone_size: NA; d_call: TRBD2; j_call: TRBJ2-7; v_call: TRBV7-3; cdr3_nt: TGTGCCATCAGTGCCGGGACTAGCGTCGAGCAGTACTTC; cdr3_aa: CAISAGTSVEQYF
clone_size: NA; d_call: TRBD2; j_call: TRBJ2-6; v_call: TRBV10-3; cdr3_nt: TGTGCCATCAGTTGGACTAGCGGCCTGACTTTC; cdr3_aa: CAISWTSGLTF
clone_size: many; d_call: TRBD1; j_call: TRBJ2-7; v_call: TRBV7-9; cdr3_nt: TGTGCCAGCACTAGGGGGCGGTACGAGCAGTACTTC; cdr3_aa: CASTRGRYEQYF
clone_size: NA; d_call: NA; j_call: TRBJ2-5; v_call: TRBV4-3; cdr3_nt: TGCGCCAGCAGCCAAGTCGCCGGGGTGGGTCAAGAGACCCAGTACTTC; cdr3_aa: CASSQVAGVGQETQYF
clone_size: many; d_call: NA; j_call: TRBJ2-5; v_call: TRBV5-6; cdr3_nt: TGTGCCAGCAGACGGTCGGGGGCAGAGACCCAGTACTTC; cdr3_aa: CASRRSGAETQYF
clone_size: few; d_call: TRBD2; j_call: TRBJ2-7; v_call: TRBV5-6; cdr3_nt: TGTGCCAGCAGTTCCCGAGCGGGGAGCTCCTACGAGCAGTACTTC; cdr3_aa: CASSSRAGSSYEQYF
clone_size: NA; d_call: TRBD1; j_call: TRBJ2-7; v_call: TRBV19; cdr3_nt: TGTGCCAGTAAAACGACAGGGGATTCCTACGAGCAGTACTTC; cdr3_aa: CASKTTGDSYEQYF
clone_size: NA; d_call: NA; j_call: TRBJ2-5; v_call: TRBV10-1; cdr3_nt: TGCGCCACCAGGGACTCGGAGACCCAGTACTTC; cdr3_aa: CATRDSETQYF